This T cell receptor beta chain was sequenced for a study of cytomegalovirus exposure and HLA in healthy donors. Overall study: The study's early data release held tens of millions of unique TCRs from HLA-typed donors. Study results and caveats: HLA restriction was apparent for most CMV-associated TCR beta chains in a later analysis. Excluded were some V segments that proved indistinguishable, including TRBV6-2 and TRBV6-3. Clonal expansion, a later analysis showed, was greater in HLA-associated TCR beta chains than in equally common others.

Germline V gene lookup returns CDR1 MDHEN and CDR2 SYDVKM. CDR3 length equals 19 residues. With V trimmed by 4 bases and J by 0 bases, 12 bases remained unmatched. PCR was performed using 60 Vbeta and 13 Jbeta primers. The assay was immunoSEQ multiplex PCR, and TCRdb's table has in-frame clones only and misses some. Here the sample spans some 96,000 clones, about 76% being singletons. As regards this clone: The antigen is undetermined.

This sequence joins TRBV28 and TRBJ2-3; TRBD2 aligns across 11 bases. This TCR was sampled from a man in his forties in good health and CMV-seropositive. Input material: PBMCs. In DNA, the CDR3 is TGTGCCAGCAGTTCGCTGACTAGCGGGAACCCCGTAAGCACAGATACGCAGTATTTT. Encoded protein: CASSSLTSGNPVSTDTQYF.